The 8 T cell receptor beta chains in this list originate from one sample, sequenced in a study of beta chain features in type 1 diabetes. The isolated RNA, all of it, was reverse transcribed, so expressed TCRB transcripts were what got sequenced. The assay was immunoSEQ multiplex PCR, and TCRdb's table has in-frame clones only and misses some. This table holds 850,000 to 900,000 clones, around a sixth found once. Input material: naive CD4+ T cells from blood. All receptors come from a woman aged 18-35 years in good health.

The V and J genes are TRBV6-5 and TRBJ2-5; 12 bases are shared with TRBD1. Trimming took 5 bases from V and 4 from J; bases not matched to a gene: 5. Germline lookup yields CDR1 MNHEY and CDR2 SVGAGI. The length of the CDR3 is 15 residues. In DNA form, the CDR3 reads TGTGCCAGCAGTCCCCGGGACAGGGGGCGAGAGACCCAGTACTTC. This encodes CASSPRDRGRETQYF.

J is TRBJ2-3 and V is TRBV11-2; 7 nucleotides match TRBD2. The CDR3 length is 16 residues. The V segment lost 3 bases and the J segment 5 bases; nucleotides outside the gene matches: 11. Germline loops: CDR1 SGHAT, CDR2 FQNNGV. CDR3 bases: TGTGCCAGCAGCTTCTCGAGCGGGGTCGCACTAGATACGCAGTATTTT. Protein product: CASSFSSGVALDTQYF.

This clone has more than one count but fewer than ten. J is TRBJ2-7 and V is TRBV11-2; possibly TRBD1 for D (5 bases). CDR1 is SGHAT, CDR2 FQNNGV, per germline. There are 14 residues in the CDR3. V was pared by 2 bases and J by 7 bases, with 15 bases between. CDR3 loop: CASSLHDSDVEQYF. CDR3 nucleotide sequence: TGTGCCAGCAGCTTACACGACAGTGATGTTGAGCAGTACTTC.

The J gene is TRBJ2-3, the V gene TRBV4-2; 13 positions match TRBD2. Trimming took 4 bases from V and 3 from J; bases not matched to a gene: 10. Germline CDR1 reads LGHNA; CDR2 reads YNFKEQ. The CDR3 length is 18 residues. CDR3 in amino acids: CASSRTSGRGGITDTQYF. The CDR3 DNA reads TGTGCCAGCAGCCGGACTAGCGGGAGAGGGGGCATAACAGATACGCAGTATTTT.

This chain links TRBV29-1 with TRBJ2-3, with a possible D match to TRBD1 (6 bases). V was cut by 4 bases and J by 2 bases, with 13 bases left in between. The CDR3 loop spans 14 amino acids. Germline-derived CDR1 and CDR2 are SQVTM and ANQGSEA. For the CDR3, the DNA is TGCAGCGTTGCACTCGGACAGCCCACAGATACGCAGTATTTT. Its protein is CSVALGQPTDTQYF.

With respect to this clone: A much larger clone lies one base from this, so it may be a read error. Other nucleotide sequences from this sample produce the same CDR3. The chain has TRBV7-9 and TRBJ2-3; D remains unclear. The CDR3 has 12 residues. Germline loops: CDR1 SEHNR, CDR2 FQNEAQ (reference sequence). Trimming removed 4 bases at V and 2 bases at J, with 4 bases between. The CDR3 DNA reads as TGTGCCAGCAGCTCATTCACAGATACGCAGTATTTT. Amino acid sequence: CASSSFTDTQYF.

The table lists this clone with a few counts. The chain combines TRBV28 with TRBJ2-4; no clear D gene. Trimming took off 5 bases at V and 0 bases at J, with 8 bases between the two ends. The CDR3 length is 14 residues. From germline, CDR1 is MDHEN and CDR2 SYDVKM. CDR3 in DNA: TGTGCCAGCAGTGAGGATAGAGCCAAAAACATTCAGTACTTC. Translated, it gives CASSEDRAKNIQYF.

The rearrangement uses TRBV10-3 and TRBJ2-1; possible D gene TRBD2, 6 bases. CDR3 size: 16 residues. The V and J ends lost 4 bases and 6 bases respectively, with 19 bases between them. Germline-derived CDR1 and CDR2 are ENHRY and SYGVKD. The CDR3 reads CAISAEGGMRGNEQFF. The CDR3, as DNA: TGTGCCATCAGTGCGGAGGGCGGGATGAGAGGCAATGAGCAGTTCTTC.